This T cell receptor beta chain emerged from a study of immune evolution from preneoplasia to lung adenocarcinoma. Libraries were prepared by immunoSEQ multiplex PCR; TCRdb keeps only in-frame clonotypes and omits some of them. The repertoire holds over 30,000 clones, with 65% to 75% as singletons. Study-level points and caveats: Top clone frequencies peaked in normal lung, apparently declining through invasive adenocarcinoma.

The length of the CDR3 is 17 residues. The germline V gene encodes CDR1 SGHRS and CDR2 YFSETQ. The J segment lost 6 bases and the V segment lost 4 bases, leaving 11 bases of the junction unmatched. Patient tissue came from resections in Japan or China, 2014–2017. In this sample, this clone turned up many times. Its target is not known. The TCR originated in a person between 60 and 69 years old with lung adenocarcinoma. The chain combines TRBV5-1 with TRBJ2-3; 13 nucleotides line up with TRBD2. Sequenced: FFPE invasive lung adenocarcinoma tissue. The CDR3 sequence is CASSLIATSGRRDTQYF. CDR3 DNA: TGCGCCAGCAGCCTTATTGCGACTAGCGGGAGGAGGGATACGCAGTATTTT.